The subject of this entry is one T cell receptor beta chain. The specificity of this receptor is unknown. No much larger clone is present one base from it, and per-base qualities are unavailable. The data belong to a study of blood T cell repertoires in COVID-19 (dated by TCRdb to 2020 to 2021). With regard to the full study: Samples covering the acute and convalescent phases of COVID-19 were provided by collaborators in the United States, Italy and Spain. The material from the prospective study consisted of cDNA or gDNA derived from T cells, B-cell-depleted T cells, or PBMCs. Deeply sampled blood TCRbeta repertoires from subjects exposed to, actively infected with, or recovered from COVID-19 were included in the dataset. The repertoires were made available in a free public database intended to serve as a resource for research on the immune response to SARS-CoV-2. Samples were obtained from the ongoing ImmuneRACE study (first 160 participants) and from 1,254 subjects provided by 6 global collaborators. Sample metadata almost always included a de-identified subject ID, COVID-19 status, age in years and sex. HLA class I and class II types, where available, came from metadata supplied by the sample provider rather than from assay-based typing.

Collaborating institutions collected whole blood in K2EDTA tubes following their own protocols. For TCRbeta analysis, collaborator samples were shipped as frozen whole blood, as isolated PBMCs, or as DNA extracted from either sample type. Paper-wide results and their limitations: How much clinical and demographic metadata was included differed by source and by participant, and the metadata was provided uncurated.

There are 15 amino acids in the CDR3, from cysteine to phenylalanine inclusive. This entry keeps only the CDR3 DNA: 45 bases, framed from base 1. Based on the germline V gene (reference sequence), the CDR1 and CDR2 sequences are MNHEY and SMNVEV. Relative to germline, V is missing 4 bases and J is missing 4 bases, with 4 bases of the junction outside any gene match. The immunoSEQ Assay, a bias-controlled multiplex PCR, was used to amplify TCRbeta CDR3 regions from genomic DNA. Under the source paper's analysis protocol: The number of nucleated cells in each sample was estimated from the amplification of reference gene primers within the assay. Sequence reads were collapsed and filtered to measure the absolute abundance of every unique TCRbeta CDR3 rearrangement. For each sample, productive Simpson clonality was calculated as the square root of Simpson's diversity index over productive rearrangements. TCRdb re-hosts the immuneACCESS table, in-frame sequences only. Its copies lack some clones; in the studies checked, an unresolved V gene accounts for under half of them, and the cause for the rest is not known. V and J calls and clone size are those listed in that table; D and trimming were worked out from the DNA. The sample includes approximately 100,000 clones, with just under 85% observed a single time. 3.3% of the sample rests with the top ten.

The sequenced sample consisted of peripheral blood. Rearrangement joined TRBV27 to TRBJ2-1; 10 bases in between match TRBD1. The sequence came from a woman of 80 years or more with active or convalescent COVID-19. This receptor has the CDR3 CASSYRDRGYNEQFF. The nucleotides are TGTGCCAGCAGTTACCGGGACAGGGGTTACAATGAGCAGTTCTTC.